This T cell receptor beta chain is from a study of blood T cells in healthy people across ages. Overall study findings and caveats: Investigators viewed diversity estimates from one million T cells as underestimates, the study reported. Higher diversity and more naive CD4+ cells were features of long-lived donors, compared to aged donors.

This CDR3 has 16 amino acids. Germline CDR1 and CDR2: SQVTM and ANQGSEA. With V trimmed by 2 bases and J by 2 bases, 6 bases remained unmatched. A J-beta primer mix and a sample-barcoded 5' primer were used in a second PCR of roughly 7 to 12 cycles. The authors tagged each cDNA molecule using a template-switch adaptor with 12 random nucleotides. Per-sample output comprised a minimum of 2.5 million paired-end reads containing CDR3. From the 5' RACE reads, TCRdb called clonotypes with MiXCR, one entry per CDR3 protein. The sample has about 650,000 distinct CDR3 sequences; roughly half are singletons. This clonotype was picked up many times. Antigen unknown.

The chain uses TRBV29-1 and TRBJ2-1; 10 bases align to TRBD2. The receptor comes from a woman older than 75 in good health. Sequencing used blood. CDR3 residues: CSVERGTSGAYNEQFF. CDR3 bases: TGCAGCGTTGAAAGGGGCACTAGCGGGGCCTACAATGAGCAGTTCTTC.